This entry lists 16 T cell receptor beta chains sequenced from one sample in a study of blood T cell repertoires in COVID-19. Measured with immunoSEQ multiplex PCR; TCRdb has only the in-frame clones, and not every one. The table lists 130,000 or so clones, around four fifths of them singletons. Source material: peripheral blood. These receptors were taken from a man older than 75 with acute or convalescent COVID-19.

This rearrangement joins TRBV24-1 to TRBJ2-3; the D is unclear. This CDR3 contains 11 residues. Per the germline V gene, CDR1 is KGHDR and CDR2 is SFDVKD. V was pared by 3 bases and J by 11 bases, with 8 bases between. This CDR3 reads CATSDMSVQYF. In DNA form, the CDR3 reads TGTGCCACCAGTGATATGTCCGTGCAGTATTTT.

The J gene is TRBJ2-2, the V gene TRBV6-5, with D unresolved. The CDR3 contains 14 residues. Per the germline V gene, CDR1 is MNHEY and CDR2 is SVGAGI. The V and J ends lost 6 bases and 5 bases respectively, with 13 bases between them. CDR3 sequence reads: CASSFPDKTGELFF. For the CDR3, the DNA is TGTGCCAGCAGCTTTCCTGACAAGACCGGGGAGCTGTTTTTT.

The rearrangement joins TRBV28 to TRBJ2-7, with D uncertain. The CDR3 has 15 residues. V lost 6 bases, J lost 1 base, and 16 bases lay in between. In germline, CDR1 is MDHEN, CDR2 SYDVKM. In nucleotides, the CDR3 is TGTGCCAGCAGCACGTACCTAGTCAGTTCCTACGAGCAGTACTTC. Translating it yields CASSTYLVSSYEQYF.

This clone was counted only a few times. The CDR3 here is CASSPTETRSPLHF. Here the CDR3 DNA reads TGTGCCAGCAGTCCGACCGAGACTAGGTCACCCCTCCACTTT. The chain is built from TRBV7-8 and TRBJ1-6; no reliable D call. In germline, CDR1 is SGHVS, CDR2 FQNEAQ. This CDR3 contains 14 residues. The V end was cut by 6 bases, the J end by 10 bases, with 16 bases between.

This clone was counted a few times. This chain joins TRBV13 and TRBJ1-5; a weak D match, TRBD1 (6 bases). CDR3 length equals 14 residues. V lost 5 bases and J 4 bases, leaving 12 bases between the germline ends. Germline values: CDR1 PRHDT, CDR2 FYEKMQ (reference sequence). The CDR3 loop reads CASSKGHLNQPQHF. Written as DNA, the CDR3 is TGTGCCAGCAGCAAGGGACATTTGAATCAGCCCCAGCATTTT.

This chain joins TRBV28 and TRBJ2-7, with 12 nucleotides matching TRBD1. Germline lookup yields CDR1 MDHEN and CDR2 SYDVKM. J gave up 8 bases and V 3 bases, and 5 bases lay outside the gene matches. The CDR3 is made up of 14 amino acids. CDR3 in DNA: TGTGCCAGCAGTTTGATAGGGACAGGGGGCCAGCAGTACTTC. Its translation: CASSLIGTGGQQYF.

The rearrangement links TRBV5-1 to TRBJ2-5; 15 bases agree with TRBD2. The V gene end was trimmed by 2 bases and the J gene end by 4 bases; junction bases not matched to a gene: 9. CDR3 size: 18 residues. Germline V CDR1 and CDR2: SGHRS, YFSETQ. In nucleotides, the CDR3 is TGCGCCAGCAGCTTAGAACGGACTAGCGGGGGGGCGCGAGAGACCCAGTACTTC. This codes for CASSLERTSGGARETQYF.

V and J are TRBV3-1 (or the pseudogene TRBV3-2) and TRBJ2-7; 9 nucleotides agree with TRBD1. Germline V CDR1 and CDR2: LGHDT, YNNKEL (reference sequence). CDR3 size: 15 residues. V gave up 6 bases and J gave up 4 bases; unmatched junction bases: 10. The CDR3 coding sequence is TGTGCCAGCAGTCCGACCGGGACAGGGATTTACGAGCAGTACTTC. It translates to CASSPTGTGIYEQYF.

The chain joins TRBV5-1 to TRBJ2-7; D call uncertain. This CDR3 comprises 11 residues. CDR1 is SGHRS, CDR2 YFSETQ, per germline. Between the trimmed V and J ends, which lost 4 bases and 4 bases, there was a span of 6 bases. The DNA for the CDR3 is TGCGCCAGCAGCGCCGGGTACGAGCAGTACTTC. This gives the protein CASSAGYEQYF.

J is TRBJ2-1 and V is TRBV3-1 (or the pseudogene TRBV3-2), with TRBD2 matching over 14 bases. The germline V gene encodes CDR1 LGHDT and CDR2 YNNKEL (reference sequence). V was pared by 1 base and J by 4 bases, with 9 bases of the junction left unmatched. The CDR3 runs to 19 residues. This CDR3 is CASSQGPGLAGALYNEQFF. The CDR3 region has the DNA TGTGCCAGCAGCCAAGGACCGGGACTAGCGGGGGCCCTATACAATGAGCAGTTCTTC.

The chain couples TRBV12-5 to TRBJ1-5; 9 bases are shared with TRBD1. V was clipped by 3 bases and J by 6 bases; unmatched bases: 3. The germline V gene has CDR1 LGHNT and CDR2 FRNRAP. The CDR3 has 14 residues. The CDR3 is CASGFTGGGQPQHF. As DNA, the CDR3 is TGTGCTAGTGGTTTCACAGGGGGCGGTCAGCCCCAGCATTTT.

This clone was detected once. The genes are TRBV7-9 and TRBJ2-1; a weak D match, TRBD2 (7 bases). This CDR3 is 13 amino acids long. Trimming took off 2 bases at V and 14 bases at J, with 16 bases between the two ends. The germline CDR1 and CDR2 sequences are SEHNR and FQNEAQ (reference sequence). The DNA of the CDR3 is TGTGCCAGCAGCTTACTCCTAGGGGGGGTAAAGTTCTTC. Residues: CASSLLLGGVKFF. Based on the CDR3 plus reference TRBV7-9 and TRBJ2-1, the full variable domain is DTGVSQNPRHKITKRGQNVTFRCDPISEHNRLYWYRQTLGQGPEFLTYFQNEAQLEKSRLLSDRFSAERPKGSFSTLEIQRTEQGDSAMYLCASSLLLGGVKFFGPGTRLTVL.

The rearrangement links TRBV3-1 (or the pseudogene TRBV3-2) to TRBJ1-1; TRBD1 aligns across 9 bases. Per germline, CDR1 LGHDT and CDR2 YNNKEL (reference sequence). The CDR3 length is 14 residues. The trim removed 1 base at V and 9 bases at J, leaving 6 bases unmatched. CDR3 in amino acids: CASSQADRGNKAFF. The CDR3 DNA sequence: TGTGCCAGCAGCCAAGCTGACAGGGGGAACAAAGCTTTCTTT.

The rearrangement uses TRBV7-6 and TRBJ1-2, with 7 bases identical to TRBD1. Germline-derived CDR1 and CDR2 are SGHVS and FNYEAQ. This CDR3 is built from 18 residues. After removal of 5 bases from V and 8 bases from J, the junction contained 23 bases not matched to a gene. Here the CDR3 DNA reads TGTGCCAGCAGCCAAACATCATCAATAACAGGGGAAGTTGGGGGCTACACCTTC. Its protein is CASSQTSSITGEVGGYTF.

This chain joins TRBV5-6 and TRBJ1-3; the D is unclear. CDR3 size: 13 residues. V dropped 2 bases and J dropped 3 bases, with 6 bases sitting between them. CDR1 is SGHDT, CDR2 YYEEEE, per germline. The CDR3 DNA is TGTGCCAGCAGCTTCATCAATGGAAACACCATATATTTT. Amino acid sequence: CASSFINGNTIYF. Supplemented by reference TRBV5-6 and TRBJ1-3, the full variable domain reads DAGVTQSPTHLIKTRGQQVTLRCSPKSGHDTVSWYQQALGQGPQFIFQYYEEEERQRGNFPDRFSGHQFPNYSSELNVNALLLGDSALYLCASSFINGNTIYFGEGSWLTVV.

This chain joins TRBV7-6 and TRBJ2-2, with D possibly TRBD2 on 6 matching bases. Germline CDR1 is SGHVS and CDR2 is FNYEAQ. The CDR3 totals 14 residues. Trimming removed 5 bases at V and 3 bases at J, with 10 bases between. This chain's CDR3 is CASSPGTYTGELFF. CDR3 nucleotide sequence: TGTGCCAGCAGCCCCGGGACTTACACCGGGGAGCTGTTTTTT.